A single sample is the source of the 2 T cell receptor beta chains below, sequenced in a study of blood T cell repertoires in COVID-19. Libraries were prepared by immunoSEQ multiplex PCR; TCRdb keeps only in-frame clonotypes and omits some of them. The sample comprises 200,000 to 250,000 clones, around 80% of which are singletons, and about 1.8% rests with the top ten. The source material was PBMCs or T cells enriched from blood (not recorded which). These receptors were obtained from a man aged 55 to 70 who had recovered from COVID-19.

The chain employs TRBV16 and TRBJ1-1; D is possibly TRBD1 (5 bases). Germline CDR1 is KGHSY and CDR2 is FQNENV. Trimming removed 4 bases from V and 11 bases from J, with 17 bases in between. The CDR3 runs to 13 residues. CDR3 protein: CASSRRTGEWAFF. DNA for the CDR3: TGTGCCAGCAGCCGACGGACGGGGGAGTGGGCTTTCTTT.

The chain employs TRBV2 and TRBJ2-7; D remains unclear. CDR1 is SNHLY, CDR2 FYNNEI, per germline. Trimming took off 3 bases at V and 3 bases at J, with 9 bases between the two ends. The CDR3 has 13 residues. The CDR3, as DNA: TGTGCCAGCAGTGACAGTCCTGGCTACGAGCAGTACTTC. Amino acids: CASSDSPGYEQYF.